The 31 T cell receptor beta chains reported below all come from one sample, sequenced in a study of tissue T cells after allogeneic stem cell transplantation. As for time point: mouse harvest day 14 after allogeneic transplant. Tail vein injection delivered 10^7 T-cell-depleted bone marrow cells and 10^6 splenic CD5+ T cells. The table came from immunoSEQ multiplex PCR; TCRdb's copy has only in-frame clones and leaves some out. The sample lists more than 1,000 clones, 40% to 55% occurring once. Sequencing was carried out using gut tissue. All receptors come from a female BALB/c mouse given C57BL/6 T cells with graft-versus-host disease after an allogeneic hematopoietic cell transplant.

Turning to this clone: Gene names and germline match the mouse. The missing CDR3 end, 1 residue past where the read stops, is filled in from the germline J gene. The chain recombines TRBV3 with TRBJ1-5; D possibly corresponds to TRBD1 (5 bases). The germline CDR1 and CDR2 sequences are SNHLY and FYNGKV (reference sequence). V lost 3 bases and J 3 bases, leaving 6 bases between the germline ends. The CDR3 spans 13 residues. CDR3 protein: CASSFDSNQAPLF. The sequenced part of the CDR3 DNA is TGTGCCAGCAGCTTCGACAGCAACCAGGCTCCGCTT.

As concerns this clone: Each gene name is a mouse one. The read gets to within 1 residue of the CDR3 end, and the germline J gene fills in the rest. The rearrangement links TRBV13-1 to TRBJ1-1; 8 bases are shared with TRBD1. The CDR3 spans 13 residues. The V gene end was trimmed by 4 bases and the J gene end by 4 bases; junction bases not matched to a gene: 3. CDR1 NSHNY and CDR2 SYGAGN come from the germline V gene. The sequenced part of the CDR3 DNA is TGTGCCAGCAGTCAGGGGGCCGGCACAGAAGTCTTC. Translation gives CASSQGAGTEVF. The whole CDR3 sequence reads CASSQGAGTEVFF.

Points on this clone: The gene names given are mouse names. From the germline J gene comes the end of the CDR3, since the read stops 1 residue before it. This chain joins TRBV3 and TRBJ2-3; D is undetermined. V was pared by 3 bases and J by 0 bases, with 7 bases between. The CDR3 is 14 amino acids. The V gene's germline CDR1 is SNHLY and CDR2 FYNGKV (reference sequence). This CDR3 reads CASSLTNSAETLYF. The sequenced part of the CDR3 DNA is TGTGCCAGCAGCTTGACAAATAGTGCAGAAACGCTGTAT.

This clone was observed a few times. The genes and germline here are from mouse. Read data end 1 residue before the CDR3 end; the end is taken from the germline J gene. Other DNA sequences within the sample encode an identical CDR3. The chain couples TRBV12-1 to TRBJ2-7, with 11 bases aligning to TRBD2. The V gene end was trimmed by 0 bases and the J gene end by 5 bases; junction bases not matched to a gene: 5. CDR1 SGHSN and CDR2 HYEKVE come from the germline V gene. The CDR3 covers 15 residues. The CDR3 protein is CASSLTGGALDEQYF. The CDR3 DNA, read in part, is TGTGCCAGCTCTCTCACTGGGGGGGCGCTGGATGAACAGTAC.

Comment on this clone: These gene names are mouse names. The read finishes 1 residue shy of the CDR3 end, and the germline J gene is used to complete it. The chain joins TRBV3 to TRBJ2-1; D gene ambiguous. The ends were cut back, 5 bases at V and 1 base at J, with 6 bases in the middle. CDR1 is SNHLY, CDR2 FYNGKV, per germline (reference sequence). The CDR3 is 13 residues long. Partial CDR3 DNA: TGTGCCAGCAGCAAGACAAACTATGCTGAGCAGTTC. The encoded protein is CASSKTNYAEQF. The whole CDR3 region reads CASSKTNYAEQFF. Together with reference TRBV3 and TRBJ2-1, the CDR3 gives the full variable domain: GPKVLQIPSHQIIDMGQMVTLNCDPVSNHLYFYWYKQILGQQMEFLVNFYNGKVMEKSKLFKDQFSVERPDGSYFTLKIQPTALEDSAVYFCASSKTNYAEQFFGPGTRLTVL.

This clone was found a few times. The germline and genes are mouse ones. The read finishes 1 residue shy of the CDR3 end, and the germline J gene is used to complete it. The chain links TRBV12-1 to TRBJ2-1, with TRBD1 matching 7 bases. From germline, CDR1 is SGHSN and CDR2 HYEKVE. This CDR3 has 14 amino acids. V was clipped by 1 base and J by 3 bases; unmatched bases: 2. The CDR3 here is CASSLQGFYAEQFF. The part of the CDR3 DNA that was read is TGTGCCAGCTCTCTACAGGGGTTCTATGCTGAGCAGTTC. The variable domain in full, with the rest retrieved from reference TRBV12-1 and TRBJ2-1, is DSGVVQSPRHIIKEKGGRSVLTCIPISGHSNVVWYQQTLGKELKFLIQHYEKVERDKGFLPSRFSVQQFDDYHSEMNMSALELEDSAMYFCASSLQGFYAEQFFGPGTRLTVL.

As to this clone: The gene names here belong to mouse. The CDR3 goes on 1 residue after the read ends, and that part is filled in from the germline J gene. The chain recombines TRBV12-1 with TRBJ2-3; 9 positions match TRBD2. This CDR3 spans 14 amino acids. Trimming took 0 bases from V and 4 from J; bases not matched to a gene: 1. Germline V gene sequence: CDR1 SGHSN, CDR2 HYEKVE. CDR3 loop: CASSLDWGTETLYF. Partial CDR3 DNA: TGTGCCAGCTCTCTCGACTGGGGGACAGAAACGCTGTAT.

By frequency in the sample, this clone is large. Germline and genes: mouse. The read stops 1 residue short of the end of the CDR3; the missing end is completed from the germline J gene. This chain uses TRBV26 with TRBJ1-3; 8 nucleotides match TRBD1. The germline V gene has CDR1 KGHPV and CDR2 FQNQEV (reference sequence). This CDR3 contains 14 residues. Trimming took 5 bases from V and 4 from J; bases not matched to a gene: 4. The CDR3 region is CASSSRGPGNTLYF. CDR3 bases read: TGTGCCAGCAGTTCCAGGGGGCCCGGAAATACGCTCTAT. Looking up the rest from reference TRBV26 and TRBJ1-3 gives the full variable domain: NSKVIQTPRYLVKGQGQKAKMRCIPEKGHPVVFWYQQNKNNEFKFLINFQNQEVLQQIDMTEKRFSAECPSNSPCSLEIQSSEAGDSALYLCASSSRGPGNTLYFGEGSRLIVV.

Concerning this clone: Any gene name here is a mouse gene name. The sequence runs out 1 residue before the end of the CDR3; the remainder is reconstructed from the germline J gene. The V gene is TRBV23, the J gene TRBJ2-7; the tabulated D call, TRBD2, remains unverified against the DNA. Looked up from germline, CDR1 is KGHTA and CDR2 is FQNQQP. The CDR3 is made up of 16 amino acids. CDR3 DNA, as far as it was read: TGCTCCAGCAGTCAATCCCTGGGGGGGTTCTCCTATGAACAGTAC. This sequence encodes CSSSQSLGGFSYEQY. The entire CDR3 is CSSSQSLGGFSYEQYF. Drawing the rest from reference TRBV23 and TRBJ2-7, the complete variable domain is DAAVTQKPRYLIKMKGQEAEMKCIPEKGHTAVFWYQQKQSKELKFLIYFQNQQPLDQIDMVKERFSAVCPSSSLCSLGIRTCEAEDSALYLCSSSQSLGGFSYEQYFGPGTRLTVL.

As regards this clone: Gene names and germline refer to mouse. With the read ending 1 residue before the CDR3 end, the germline J gene is used to fill in that end. The sample has other DNA sequences that encode this CDR3 too. The V gene is TRBV13-3, the J gene TRBJ2-7; 8 nucleotides agree with TRBD2. Germline loops: CDR1 NNHDY, CDR2 SYVADS. Unmatched junction bases numbered 6, after V lost 7 bases and J lost 0 bases. The CDR3 totals 14 residues. CDR3 bases read: TGTGCCAGCGGTGGGGGGGGGACCTCCTATGAACAGTAC. Amino acid sequence: CASGGGGTSYEQY. The full CDR3 reads CASGGGGTSYEQYF.

A word on this clone: Mouse germline and gene names are used. The observed sequence ends 1 residue before the CDR3 terminus, with the missing tail filled in from the germline J gene. This chain joins TRBV26 and TRBJ1-1; a weak D match, TRBD1 (6 bases). The CDR3 length is 15 residues. V lost 3 bases and J lost 1, with 12 bases in between. CDR1 and CDR2 (germline): KGHPV, FQNQEV (reference sequence). Incomplete CDR3 DNA: TGTGCCAGCAGTCTAGGCCAGGGGAGAAACACAGAAGTCTTC. Translation gives CASSLGQGRNTEVF. The whole CDR3 reads CASSLGQGRNTEVFF.

In this sample, this clone turned up a few times. Genes here carry mouse names. CDR3 DNA, as far as it was read: TGTGCCAGCACACAGTCAAACTCCGACTACACC. It yields the protein CASTQSNSDYT. The full CDR3 protein is CASTQSNSDYTF. V is TRBV26 and J is TRBJ1-2; D gene ambiguous. The read ends 1 residue early relative to the CDR3; the germline J gene fills the gap. This CDR3 region has 12 residues. The V end was cut by 7 bases, the J end by 0 bases, with 6 bases between. Germline assignment: CDR1 KGHPV and CDR2 FQNQEV (reference sequence).

In the case of this clone: Genes and germline come from the mouse. The sequence runs out 1 residue before the end of the CDR3; the remainder is reconstructed from the germline J gene. The chain employs TRBV29 and TRBJ1-1; D is unresolved. Deletions cut 1 base from V and 3 bases from J, with 3 bases between. The CDR3 covers 12 residues. Per the germline V gene, CDR1 is MSHET and CDR2 is SYDVDS. This CDR3 reads CASSLWDTEVFF. The CDR3 DNA, read in part, is TGTGCTAGCAGTTTATGGGACACAGAAGTCTTC.

Regarding this clone: Each gene name is a mouse one. The CDR3 is cut off 1 residue early in the read; its end comes from the germline J gene. The V call is TRBV26, the J call TRBJ1-1; the D is unclear. Germline CDR1 is KGHPV and CDR2 is FQNQEV (reference sequence). The CDR3 runs to 12 residues. Trimming took 4 bases from V and 0 from J, leaving 3 bases between them. The CDR3 bases that were read are TGTGCCAGCAGTCGAGCAAACACAGAAGTCTTC. Encoded protein: CASSRANTEVF. The entire CDR3 protein reads CASSRANTEVFF.

As concerns this clone: Gene names refer to mouse genes. The read finishes 1 residue shy of the CDR3 end, and the germline J gene is used to complete it. The chain couples TRBV3 to TRBJ2-1, with 12 bases identical to TRBD2. Germline lookup yields CDR1 SNHLY and CDR2 FYNGKV (reference sequence). The trim removed 4 bases at V and 7 bases at J, leaving 5 bases unmatched. The CDR3 loop spans 15 amino acids. The CDR3 spells CASSSGLGGGAEQFF. Partial CDR3 DNA: TGTGCCAGCAGCTCGGGACTGGGGGGCGGGGCTGAGCAGTTC. Based on the CDR3 plus reference TRBV3 and TRBJ2-1, the full variable domain is GPKVLQIPSHQIIDMGQMVTLNCDPVSNHLYFYWYKQILGQQMEFLVNFYNGKVMEKSKLFKDQFSVERPDGSYFTLKIQPTALEDSAVYFCASSSGLGGGAEQFFGPGTRLTVL.

With respect to this clone: Gene names denote mouse genes. The CDR3 end is not reached by the read, which stops 1 residue before it; the germline J gene fills it in. This sequence joins TRBV3 and TRBJ2-2; possible D gene TRBD1, 6 bases. This CDR3 spans 14 amino acids. V was pared by 5 bases and J by 6 bases, with 13 bases between. In germline, CDR1 is SNHLY, CDR2 FYNGKV (reference sequence). The part of the CDR3 DNA that was read is TGTGCCAGCAGCCCTACAGGGCGCGCCGGGCAGCTCTAC. The encoded protein is CASSPTGRAGQLY. The entire CDR3 protein reads CASSPTGRAGQLYF.

On this clone itself: Gene names denote mouse genes. The CDR3 end is not reached by the read, which stops 1 residue before it; the germline J gene fills it in. This sequence joins TRBV4 and TRBJ2-7, with TRBD2 matching over 11 bases. The V and J ends lost 5 bases and 3 bases, in that order; junction bases with no gene match: 3. This CDR3 contains 14 residues. Germline assignment: CDR1 LGHDT and CDR2 YNNKQL (reference sequence). CDR3 sequence: CASSPGTGGYEQYF. CDR3 DNA, as far as it was read: TGTGCCAGCAGCCCCGGGACTGGGGGCTATGAACAGTAC.

About this clone itself: Mouse names are used for the genes. The observed sequence ends 1 residue before the CDR3 terminus, with the missing tail filled in from the germline J gene. The chain is built from TRBV24 and TRBJ2-4, with TRBD2 identical over 12 bases. The CDR3 runs to 17 residues. CDR1 is KGHTA, CDR2 FRNEEI, per germline. Trimming cost V 1 base and J 1 base; bases outside gene matches: 3. The CDR3 DNA, read in part, is TGTGCCAGCAGTCTGTCCGACTGGGGGGGCCGTCAAAACACCTTGTAC. Translation gives CASSLSDWGGRQNTLY. The complete CDR3 sequence is CASSLSDWGGRQNTLYF.

This clone has more than one count but fewer than ten. Gene names and germline match the mouse. The read comes to an end 1 residue before the CDR3 does, leaving the germline J gene to fill in the end. The gene calls are TRBV2 and TRBJ2-7; D ambiguous. Germline lookup yields CDR1 LGHNA and CDR2 YSYQKL. V dropped 2 bases and J dropped 0 bases, with 5 bases sitting between them. The CDR3 extends over 13 amino acids. CDR3 DNA (partial): TGTGCCAGCAGCCAACCTAGCTCCTATGAACAGTAC. Amino acid sequence: CASSQPSSYEQY. The whole CDR3 reads CASSQPSSYEQYF.

Remarks on this clone: The genes are named according to mouse. With the read ending 1 residue before the CDR3 end, the germline J gene is used to fill in that end. The rearrangement joins TRBV26 to TRBJ2-5; no reliable D call. Per the germline V gene, CDR1 is KGHPV and CDR2 is FQNQEV (reference sequence). This CDR3 comprises 14 residues. Trimming took 2 bases from V and 0 from J, leaving 6 bases between them. The DNA read from the CDR3 is TGTGCCAGCAGTCTGGGGGTTAACCAAGACACCCAGTAC. Translating gives CASSLGVNQDTQY. The full-length CDR3 reads as CASSLGVNQDTQYF.

On this clone itself: Gene names follow the mouse nomenclature. The read terminates 1 residue before the CDR3 end, so the remaining end is supplied by the germline J gene. The chain combines TRBV31 with TRBJ1-1, with D possibly matching TRBD1 (5 bases). Trimming removed 0 bases from V and 1 base from J, with 9 bases in between. The CDR3 is made up of 14 amino acids. Germline V CDR1 and CDR2: GKSSPN, SITVG. The covered CDR3 bases are TGTGCCTGGAGTCTGGGGAGGGGAAACACAGAAGTCTTC. It specifies CAWSLGRGNTEVF. The full CDR3 reads CAWSLGRGNTEVFF. Supplemented by reference TRBV31 and TRBJ1-1, the full variable domain reads AQTIHQWPVAEIKAVGSPLSLGCTIKGKSSPNLYWYWQATGGTLQQLFYSITVGQVESVVQLNLSASRPKDDQFILSTEKLLLSHSGFYLCAWSLGRGNTEVFFGKGTRLTVV.

A word on this clone: Gene names refer to mouse genes. Read coverage stops 1 residue before the CDR3 terminus; the germline J gene supplies the remainder. The gene calls are TRBV14 and TRBJ1-1; possibly TRBD1 for D (5 bases). The CDR3 consists of 13 residues. The V end lost 2 bases, the J end lost 6 bases, and 11 bases lay between the germline ends. Germline CDR1 is SGHDT and CDR2 is FRDEAV. The CDR3 reads CASSFPQGAEVFF. The DNA read from the CDR3 is TGTGCCAGCAGTTTTCCCCAGGGTGCAGAAGTCTTC.

In the case of this clone: All gene names here are mouse names. The read comes to an end 1 residue before the CDR3 does, leaving the germline J gene to fill in the end. The chain joins TRBV12-1 to TRBJ2-7; D possibly matches TRBD1 or TRBD2 (6 bases each). This CDR3 comprises 12 residues. CDR1 SGHSN and CDR2 HYEKVE come from the germline V gene. Deletions cut 4 bases from V and 4 bases from J, with 10 bases between. CDR3 DNA (partial): TGTGCCAGCTCCTTGGGGGCTTATGAACAGTAC. This gives the protein CASSLGAYEQY. The full CDR3 is CASSLGAYEQYF.

This clone was detected a few times. Mouse names are used for the genes. The read finishes 1 residue shy of the CDR3 end, and the germline J gene is used to complete it. V and J are TRBV13-3 and TRBJ2-1; either TRBD1 or TRBD2 may fit D (5 bases each). Germline V lookup: CDR1 NNHDY, CDR2 SYVADS. Trimming pared 7 bases from V and 0 bases from J, leaving 11 bases between. The CDR3 has 14 residues. The CDR3 sequence: CASEGPYNYAEQFF. CDR3 bases read: TGTGCCAGCGAGGGGCCTTATAACTATGCTGAGCAGTTC.

This clone was seen a few times. The genes are named according to mouse. The read falls 1 residue short of the CDR3 end, and the missing part is taken from the germline J gene. J is TRBJ1-2 and V is TRBV26; D uncertain. Germline CDR1 reads KGHPV; CDR2 reads FQNQEV (reference sequence). The V and J ends lost 4 bases and 1 base respectively, with 4 bases between them. The CDR3 is 12 amino acids. CDR3 protein: CASSQVNSDYTF. CDR3 DNA (partial): TGTGCCAGCAGTCAAGTAAACTCCGACTACACC. Based on the CDR3 plus reference TRBV26 and TRBJ1-2, the full variable domain is NSKVIQTPRYLVKGQGQKAKMRCIPEKGHPVVFWYQQNKNNEFKFLINFQNQEVLQQIDMTEKRFSAECPSNSPCSLEIQSSEAGDSALYLCASSQVNSDYTFGSGTRLLVI.

Concerning this clone itself: Any gene name here is a mouse gene name. Sequencing ends 1 residue short of the CDR3 end; the germline J gene provides the rest. The rearrangement uses TRBV13-3 and TRBJ2-7; 9 nucleotides align to TRBD2. The germline gives CDR1 NNHDY, CDR2 SYVADS. This CDR3 is built from 14 residues. J gave up 4 bases and V 4 bases, and 6 bases lay outside the gene matches. The CDR3 DNA, read in part, is TGTGCCAGCAGTCCCGGGACTGGGCCATATGAACAGTAC. Translation gives CASSPGTGPYEQY. In full, the CDR3 reads CASSPGTGPYEQYF.

On this clone: Genes and germline come from the mouse. Coverage ceases 1 residue before the CDR3 finishes, and the germline J gene fills in the end. The chain joins TRBV3 to TRBJ2-2; 8 positions match TRBD1. The CDR3 spans 14 residues. Germline loops: CDR1 SNHLY, CDR2 FYNGKV (reference sequence). V lost 5 bases and J lost 4; bases outside the gene matches: 3. The part of the CDR3 DNA that was read is TGTGCCAGCAGCCAGGGGGCAGGCACCGGGCAGCTCTAC. It is translated as CASSQGAGTGQLY. The CDR3, in full, reads CASSQGAGTGQLYF. The full variable domain, with the rest looked up from reference TRBV3 and TRBJ2-2, is GPKVLQIPSHQIIDMGQMVTLNCDPVSNHLYFYWYKQILGQQMEFLVNFYNGKVMEKSKLFKDQFSVERPDGSYFTLKIQPTALEDSAVYFCASSQGAGTGQLYFGEGSKLTVL.

This clone was seen a few times. The genes and germline here are from mouse. The read ends 1 residue shy of where the CDR3 ends; the end is completed using the germline J gene. V and J are TRBV17 and TRBJ2-7; D might be TRBD1 (6 bases). V was clipped by 1 base and J by 3 bases, with 7 bases between them. The CDR3 totals 13 residues. CDR1 MNHDT and CDR2 YYDKIL come from the germline V gene. The DNA read from the CDR3 is TGTGCTAGCAGTAGAGGGACAGACTATGAACAGTAC. It is translated as CASSRGTDYEQY. The complete CDR3 protein is CASSRGTDYEQYF.

A note on this clone: The gene names given are mouse names. The observed sequence ends 1 residue before the CDR3 terminus, with the missing tail filled in from the germline J gene. This chain joins TRBV1 and TRBJ1-4; D perhaps matches TRBD1 (6 bases). Trimming took off 6 bases at V and 3 bases at J, with 14 bases between the two ends. This CDR3 contains 15 residues. The germline V gene encodes CDR1 NSQYPW and CDR2 LRSPGD (reference sequence). CDR3 DNA, as far as it was read: TGCACCTGCAGGCCGGGACAAAAAGCCAACGAAAGATTATTT. The encoded protein is CTCRPGQKANERLF. The entire CDR3 is CTCRPGQKANERLFF. The full variable domain, its missing parts supplied by reference TRBV1 and TRBJ1-4, is VTLLEQNPRWRLVPRGQAVNLRCILKNSQYPWMSWYQQDLQKQLQWLFTLRSPGDKEVKSLPGADYLATRVTDTELRLQVANMSQGRTLYCTCRPGQKANERLFFGHGTKLSVL.

Comment on this clone: The genes and germline here are from mouse. Read sequence stops 1 residue before the CDR3 end, and the germline J gene provides the missing end. V and J are TRBV26 and TRBJ2-5; 8 bases align to TRBD1. The CDR3 loop spans 13 amino acids. J lost 5 bases, V lost 2 bases, and 0 bases had no gene match. The germline V gene has CDR1 KGHPV and CDR2 FQNQEV (reference sequence). The CDR3 bases that were read are TGTGCCAGCAGTCTGGGACAGGGAGACACCCAGTAC. Protein product: CASSLGQGDTQY. Given in full, the CDR3 is CASSLGQGDTQYF. The full variable domain, its missing parts supplied by reference TRBV26 and TRBJ2-5, is NSKVIQTPRYLVKGQGQKAKMRCIPEKGHPVVFWYQQNKNNEFKFLINFQNQEVLQQIDMTEKRFSAECPSNSPCSLEIQSSEAGDSALYLCASSLGQGDTQYFGPGTRLLVL.

This clone was counted between two and nine times. Gene names and germline refer to mouse. The DNA ends 1 residue before the CDR3 does, and the rest of the CDR3 is filled in from the germline J gene. The rearrangement uses TRBV26 and TRBJ2-2; no reliable D call. The germline V gene encodes CDR1 KGHPV and CDR2 FQNQEV (reference sequence). The CDR3 loop spans 12 amino acids. The V end was cut by 5 bases, the J end by 1 base, with 2 bases between. The covered CDR3 bases are TGTGCCAGCAGTGGAAACACCGGGCAGCTCTAC. Translating it yields CASSGNTGQLY. In full, the CDR3 is CASSGNTGQLYF.